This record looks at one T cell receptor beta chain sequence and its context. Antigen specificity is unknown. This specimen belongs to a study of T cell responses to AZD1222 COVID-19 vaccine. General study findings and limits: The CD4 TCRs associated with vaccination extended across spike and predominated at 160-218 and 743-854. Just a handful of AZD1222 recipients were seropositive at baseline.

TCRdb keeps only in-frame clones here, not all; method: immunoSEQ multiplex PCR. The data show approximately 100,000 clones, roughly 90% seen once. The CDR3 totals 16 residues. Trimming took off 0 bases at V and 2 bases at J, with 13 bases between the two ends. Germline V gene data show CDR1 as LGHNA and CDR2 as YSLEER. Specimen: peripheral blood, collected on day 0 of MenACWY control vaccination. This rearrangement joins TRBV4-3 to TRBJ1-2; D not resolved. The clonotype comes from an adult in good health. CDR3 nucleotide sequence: TGCGCCAGCAGCCAAGATCTAGCGTCTACAAACTATGGCTACACCTTC. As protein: CASSQDLASTNYGYTF.